These 28 T cell receptor beta chains came from one sample sequenced in a study of T cell responses to AZD1222 COVID-19 vaccine. Measured with immunoSEQ multiplex PCR; TCRdb has only the in-frame clones, and not every one. This table has about 120,000 clones, over 85% appearing once. This sample comprised peripheral blood, obtained on day 0 of AZD1222 vaccination. These receptors all stem from an adult in good health.

V and J are TRBV9 and TRBJ2-3; 8 bases align to TRBD2. This CDR3 has 17 residues. Trimming removed 0 bases from V and 2 bases from J; junction bases left unmatched: 8. The germline gives CDR1 SGDLS, CDR2 YYNGEE. CDR3 in DNA: TGTGCCAGCAGCGTAGGGGGGCTAGCGGGCCCCACAGATACGCAGTATTTT. Encoded protein: CASSVGGLAGPTDTQYF.

This clone was recorded once. The J gene is TRBJ1-2, the V gene TRBV29-1, with D hard to call. Germline CDR1 and CDR2: SQVTM and ANQGSEA. This CDR3 spans 16 amino acids. V lost 3 bases, J lost 1 base, and 18 bases lay in between. In DNA form, the CDR3 reads TGCAGCGTTGACAGGCACTCAGAGACCCGTAACTATGGCTACACCTTC. It specifies CSVDRHSETRNYGYTF.

The CDR3, as DNA: TGTGCCAGCAGCACGGGACTAGCGTCTTACGAGCAGTACTTC. Protein: CASSTGLASYEQYF. The rearrangement joins TRBV2 to TRBJ2-7; the match to TRBD2 covers 10 bases. In germline, CDR1 is SNHLY, CDR2 FYNNEI. The length of the CDR3 is 14 residues. The trim removed 6 bases at V and 4 bases at J, leaving 6 bases unmatched.

The gene calls are TRBV30 and TRBJ1-3; D gene uncertain. The CDR3 has 13 amino acids. Deletions cut 4 bases from V and 3 bases from J, with 10 bases between. Germline V lookup: CDR1 GTSNPN, CDR2 SVGIG (reference sequence). The CDR3 protein is CAWNENYGNTIYF. In DNA form, the CDR3 reads TGTGCCTGGAACGAGAACTATGGAAACACCATATATTTT.

The chain joins TRBV9 to TRBJ2-7, with 10 bases identical to TRBD1. CDR3 size: 16 residues. The junction had 7 bases not matched to a gene; V was cut back by 3 bases and J by 1 base. Germline V CDR1 and CDR2: SGDLS, YYNGEE. CDR3 region: CASSAEDRGLSYEQYF. The CDR3 bases are TGTGCCAGCAGCGCAGAAGACAGGGGGCTTTCCTACGAGCAGTACTTC.

This clone was seen only once. The chain carries TRBV18 and TRBJ1-4; TRBD1 might be the D (5 bases). Germline V lookup: CDR1 KGHSH, CDR2 LQKENI. V was clipped by 3 bases and J by 8 bases, with 13 bases between them. CDR3 size: 14 residues. CDR3 in amino acids: CASSPGAGREKLFF. CDR3 nucleotides: TGTGCCAGCTCACCCGGAGCAGGGAGAGAAAAACTGTTTTTT.

The genes are TRBV7-3 and TRBJ1-1; D remains ambiguous. The CDR3 is made up of 13 amino acids. Per germline, CDR1 SGHTA and CDR2 FQGTGA. Deletions cut 5 bases from V and 0 bases from J, with 7 bases between. The CDR3 nucleotides read TGTGCCAGCAGCCAAGGGATGAACACTGAAGCTTTCTTT. Encoded protein: CASSQGMNTEAFF.

This clone qualifies as medium-sized (0.01 to 0.1%). V usage is TRBV4-1 and J usage is TRBJ1-1, with TRBD1 as a possible D gene (5 bases). In germline, CDR1 is MGHRA, CDR2 YSYEKL. The CDR3 sequence is 16 residues long. The V end was cut by 0 bases, the J end by 2 bases, with 13 bases between. The CDR3 nucleotides read TGCGCCAGCAGCCAAGACGGGACCTGGACCAACACTGAAGCTTTCTTT. Its translation is CASSQDGTWTNTEAFF.

Worth noting for this clone: Other nucleotide sequences from this sample produce the same CDR3. The chain couples TRBV5-1 to TRBJ2-5; TRBD1 matches at 9 bases. Unmatched junction bases numbered 8, after V lost 0 bases and J lost 5 bases. CDR3 length: 16 amino acids. The germline gives CDR1 SGHRS, CDR2 YFSETQ. CDR3 in DNA: TGCGCCAGCAGCTTGGACCCGGGACAGGGATCGGAGACCCAGTACTTC. Translating it yields CASSLDPGQGSETQYF.

This CDR3 reads CACMWGQLSSGNTIYF. The CDR3 region has the DNA TGTGCCTGCATGTGGGGACAGTTGAGCTCTGGAAACACCATATATTTT. The rearrangement links TRBV30 to TRBJ1-3; 7 bases match TRBD1. V trimming: 6 bases; J trimming: 0 bases; junction bases outside the gene matches: 11. The CDR3 contains 16 residues. The germline V gene has CDR1 GTSNPN and CDR2 SVGIG (reference sequence). Looking up the rest from reference TRBV30 and TRBJ1-3 gives the full variable domain: SQTIHQWPATLVQPVGSPLSLECTVEGTSNPNLYWYRQAAGRGLQLLFYSVGIGQISSEVPQNLSASRPQDRQFILSSKKLLLSDSGFYLCACMWGQLSSGNTIYFGEGSWLTVV.

In nucleotides, the CDR3 is TGTGCCAGCAGCTTTAGACAGGGGAGTATAGTGTACGAGCAGTACTTC. Encoded protein: CASSFRQGSIVYEQYF. The chain uses TRBV11-2 and TRBJ2-7; TRBD1 agrees at 8 bases. CDR1 is SGHAT, CDR2 FQNNGV, per germline. This CDR3 spans 16 amino acids. Trimming removed 3 bases from V and 4 bases from J; junction bases left unmatched: 11.

The chain employs TRBV6-1 and TRBJ1-2; 11 nucleotides match TRBD1. This CDR3 has 17 residues. Germline V gene lookup returns CDR1 MNHNS and CDR2 SASEGT. V lost 2 bases and J lost 2; bases outside the gene matches: 7. CDR3 loop: CASSESYRDRGNYGYTF. CDR3 DNA sequence: TGTGCCAGCAGTGAATCGTACAGGGACAGGGGGAACTATGGCTACACCTTC.

V is TRBV7-3 and J is TRBJ2-3; D is ambiguous. V shed 5 bases and J shed 5 bases, with 14 bases lying between them. Germline values: CDR1 SGHTA, CDR2 FQGTGA. CDR3 size: 14 residues. CDR3 sequence: CASSPGPREDTQYF. Here the CDR3 DNA reads TGTGCCAGCAGCCCCGGACCAAGAGAAGATACGCAGTATTTT.

As DNA, the CDR3 is TGTGCCTGGAGCGGAACAGGGTCTGGGATTGAAAAACTGTTTTTT. Translation gives CAWSGTGSGIEKLFF. The V and J genes are TRBV30 and TRBJ1-4; a possible D gene is TRBD1 (6 bases). The CDR3 sequence is 15 residues long. Germline V lookup: CDR1 GTSNPN, CDR2 SVGIG (reference sequence). V was pared by 3 bases and J by 7 bases, with 18 bases between.

The rearrangement uses TRBV10-3 and TRBJ1-1, with no clear D. The CDR3 consists of 15 residues. Per germline, CDR1 ENHRY and CDR2 SYGVKD. V was shortened by 0 bases and J by 0 bases, with 8 bases between the two germline ends. CDR3 nucleotides: TGTGCCATCAGTGAGTCGGCAGAGATGAACACTGAAGCTTTCTTT. Translated: CAISESAEMNTEAFF.

The chain uses TRBV7-6 and TRBJ1-6, with a possible D match to TRBD1 (5 bases). Trimming stripped 5 bases from V and 0 bases from J, with 17 bases between. This CDR3 contains 18 residues. Germline-derived CDR1 and CDR2 are SGHVS and FNYEAQ. The DNA of the CDR3 is TGTGCCAGCAGCGCCAACAGGTTGAGAAGCTCCTATAATTCACCCCTCCACTTT. Translating gives CASSANRLRSSYNSPLHF.

V usage is TRBV28 and J usage is TRBJ1-2, with D perhaps matching TRBD1 (5 bases). Germline CDR1 MDHEN, CDR2 SYDVKM. Trimming shortened V by 4 bases and J by 7 bases, and 19 bases separated the two germline ends. The CDR3 is made up of 15 amino acids. The CDR3 DNA reads TGTGCCAGCAGTTCTTACCCCACCCGAGACAGTGGCTACACCTTC. Its protein is CASSSYPTRDSGYTF.

The chain combines TRBV27 with TRBJ2-5; D is undetermined. Trimming stripped 5 bases from V and 2 bases from J, with 9 bases between. The CDR3 sequence is 13 residues long. Germline CDR1 reads MNHEY; CDR2 reads SMNVEV (reference sequence). The CDR3 DNA follows: TGTGCCAGCAGTCAATACCTACAAGAGACCCAGTACTTC. Translated, it gives CASSQYLQETQYF.

This clone has only one observation. V is TRBV15 and J is TRBJ2-2, with 8 bases fitting TRBD2. The trim removed 1 base at V and 7 bases at J, leaving 2 bases unmatched. There are 14 residues in the CDR3. The germline V gene has CDR1 LNHNV and CDR2 YYDKDF (reference sequence). The CDR3 spells CATSRVGLGGELFF. CDR3 sequence (DNA): TGTGCCACCAGCAGAGTGGGACTAGGCGGGGAGCTGTTTTTT.

The chain is built from TRBV11-1 and TRBJ1-5; D call uncertain. The CDR3 is 13 residues long. Germline CDR1 reads SGHAT; CDR2 reads FQDESV (reference sequence). V shed 2 bases and J shed 3 bases, with 5 bases lying between them. The CDR3 sequence is CASSLNHNQPQHF. The CDR3 DNA sequence: TGTGCCAGCAGCTTAAACCACAATCAGCCCCAGCATTTT.

The chain employs TRBV19 and TRBJ2-5, with TRBD2 matching 9 bases. V lost 7 bases, J lost 2 bases, and 8 bases stayed unmatched. CDR1 is LNHDA and CDR2 is SQIVND in the germline V gene (reference sequence). The CDR3 is 15 amino acids. CDR3: CASKILAGSQETQYF. The CDR3 DNA reads TGTGCCAGTAAGATTCTAGCGGGATCTCAAGAGACCCAGTACTTC.

This chain uses TRBV2 with TRBJ1-2, with D unclear. Germline V gene data show CDR1 as SNHLY and CDR2 as FYNNEI. Trimming pared 6 bases from V and 7 bases from J, leaving 15 bases between. The CDR3 contains 13 residues. CDR3 nucleotides: TGTGCCAGCAGCATACGAGGGATAGGTGGCTACACCTTC. Translation: CASSIRGIGGYTF. The full variable domain, completed using reference TRBV2 and TRBJ1-2, is EPEVTQTPSHQVTQMGQEVILRCVPISNHLYFYWYRQILGQKVEFLVSFYNNEISEKSEIFDDQFSVERPDGSNFTLKIRSTKLEDSAMYFCASSIRGIGGYTFGSGTRLTVV.

This chain joins TRBV6-5 and TRBJ1-1; 12 bases fit TRBD1. J lost 9 bases, V lost 11 bases, and 16 bases had no gene match. Looked up from germline, CDR1 is MNHEY and CDR2 is SVGAGI. The length of the CDR3 is 15 residues. CDR3 in amino acids: CAVGGTGGALGKAFF. The CDR3 DNA is TGTGCCGTCGGGGGGACAGGGGGCGCATTGGGGAAAGCTTTCTTT.

The chain recombines TRBV9 with TRBJ2-1; either TRBD1 or TRBD2 may fit D (7 bases each). CDR3 length equals 16 residues. Deletions cut 3 bases from V and 3 bases from J, with 16 bases between. Germline-derived CDR1 and CDR2 are SGDLS and YYNGEE. The CDR3 sequence is CASSAREGAYYNEQFF. In nucleotides, the CDR3 is TGTGCCAGCAGCGCCAGGGAGGGGGCATACTACAATGAGCAGTTCTTC.

The rearrangement joins TRBV11-3 to TRBJ1-1; D perhaps matches TRBD1 (6 bases). Germline loops: CDR1 SGHNT, CDR2 YENEEA. The ends were cut back, 11 bases at V and 7 bases at J, with 17 bases in the middle. There are 12 residues in the CDR3. Here the CDR3 DNA reads TGTGCCTTCCGGAAGGGGGGTTATGAAGCTTTCTTT. This sequence encodes CAFRKGGYEAFF. The variable domain in full, with the rest retrieved from reference TRBV11-3 and TRBJ1-1, is EAGVVQSPRYKIIEKKQPVAFWCNPISGHNTLYWYLQNLGQGPELLIRYENEEAVDDSQLPKDRFSAERLKGVDSTLKIQPAELGDSAVYLCAFRKGGYEAFFGQGTRLTVV.

V is TRBV29-1 and J is TRBJ1-2, with 8 nucleotides matching TRBD1. CDR3 length equals 12 residues. The junction had 4 bases not matched to a gene; V was cut back by 6 bases and J by 4 bases. CDR1 and CDR2 (germline): SQVTM, ANQGSEA. The CDR3 region is CSVPGTGYGYTF. The CDR3 region has the DNA TGCAGCGTGCCCGGGACAGGCTATGGCTACACCTTC. The full variable domain, with the rest looked up from reference TRBV29-1 and TRBJ1-2, is SAVISQKPSRDICQRGTSLTIQCQVDSQVTMMFWYRQQPGQSLTLIATANQGSEATYESGFVIDKFPISRPNLTFSTLTVSNMSPEDSSIYLCSVPGTGYGYTFGSGTRLTVV.

The rearrangement links TRBV10-2 to TRBJ2-7; 7 bases line up with TRBD1. Germline V gene sequence: CDR1 WSHSY, CDR2 SAAADI. The CDR3 has 14 residues. With 6 bases clipped from V and 1 base from J, the junction kept 6 bases outside the gene matches. The CDR3, as DNA: TGCGCCAGCAGCCGAGGGACAGAGTCCTACGAGCAGTACTTC. The encoded protein is CASSRGTESYEQYF.

The chain carries TRBV3-1 (or the pseudogene TRBV3-2) and TRBJ2-1; a possible D gene is TRBD1 (6 bases). V lost 2 bases, J lost 1 base, and 9 bases lay in between. The germline V gene has CDR1 LGHDT and CDR2 YNNKEL (reference sequence). This CDR3 comprises 15 residues. The CDR3 sequence is CASSQRGQSYNEQFF. The CDR3 bases are TGTGCCAGCAGCCAACGAGGACAGTCCTACAATGAGCAGTTCTTC.